This TCR beta chain was identified in a study of naive and memory T cell subsets. Findings and caveats of the study: A few larger clonotypes appeared in naive repertoires, especially CD8, possibly memory cells re-expressing CD45RA.

This clonotype was recorded a few times. Antigen unknown. From the second PCR step, alpha and beta chains were amplified apart. CD4 T cells were positively selected, then CD8 T cells from the CD4-negative fraction. Both TRBC1 and TRBC2 were covered by a beta constant-region primer of two equimolar oligonucleotides. Nested alpha and beta constant-region primers with the SP2 primer drove four PCR rounds on ligated cDNA. TCRdb re-derived calls from the UMI-ligation and nested PCR reads in MiXCR, one entry per CDR3 protein. The sample contains over 100,000 distinct CDR3 sequences, roughly 15% of which appear only once. Sequencing was carried out using naive CD8+ T cells from blood. The source of this sequence is a human donor in good health.

The DNA for the CDR3 is TGCAGTGCTACATTTTACAGGGTCGGGACAGATACGCAGTATTTT. This gives the protein CSATFYRVGTDTQYF. This chain uses TRBV20-1 with TRBJ2-3; D perhaps matches TRBD1 (6 bases). V was pared by 4 bases and J by 3 bases, with 17 bases between. Germline V lookup: CDR1 DFQATT, CDR2 SNEGSKA (reference sequence). The CDR3 extends over 15 amino acids.